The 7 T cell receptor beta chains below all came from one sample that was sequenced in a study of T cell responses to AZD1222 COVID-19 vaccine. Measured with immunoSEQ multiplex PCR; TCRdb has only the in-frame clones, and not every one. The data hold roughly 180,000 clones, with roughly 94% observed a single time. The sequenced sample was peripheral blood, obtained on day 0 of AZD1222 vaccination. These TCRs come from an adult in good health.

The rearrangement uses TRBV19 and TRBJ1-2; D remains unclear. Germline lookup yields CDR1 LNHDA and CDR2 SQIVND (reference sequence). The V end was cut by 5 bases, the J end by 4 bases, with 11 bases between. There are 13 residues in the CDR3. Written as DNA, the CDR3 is TGTGCCAGTAGTTCGGGGAGGGCCTATGGCTACACCTTC. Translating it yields CASSSGRAYGYTF.

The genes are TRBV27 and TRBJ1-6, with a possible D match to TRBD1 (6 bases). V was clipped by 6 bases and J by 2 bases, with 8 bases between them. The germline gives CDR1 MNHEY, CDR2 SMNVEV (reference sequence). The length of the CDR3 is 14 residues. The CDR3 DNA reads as TGTGCCAGCAGAGGGGGGCCCTATAATTCACCCCTCCACTTT. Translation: CASRGGPYNSPLHF.

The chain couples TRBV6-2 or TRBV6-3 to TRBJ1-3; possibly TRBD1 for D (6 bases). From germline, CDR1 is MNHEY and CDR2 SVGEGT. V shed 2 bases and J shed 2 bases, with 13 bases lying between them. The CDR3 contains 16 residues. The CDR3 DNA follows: TGTGCCAGCAGTTACAGGGGGACGGGAACTGGAAACACCATATATTTT. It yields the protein CASSYRGTGTGNTIYF.

This chain's CDR3 is CASSLVSPSSNQPQHF. The CDR3 nucleotides are TGTGCCAGCAGCTTAGTATCCCCGAGCAGCAATCAGCCCCAGCATTTT. This chain uses TRBV7-8 with TRBJ1-5; D unresolved. V lost 1 base to trimming and J lost 1 base, with 11 bases between them. Per germline, CDR1 SGHVS and CDR2 FQNEAQ. This CDR3 contains 16 residues.

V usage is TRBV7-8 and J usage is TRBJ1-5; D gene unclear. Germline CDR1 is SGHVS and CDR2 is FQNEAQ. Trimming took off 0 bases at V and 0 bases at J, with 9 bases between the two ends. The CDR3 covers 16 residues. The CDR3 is CASSLAREVSNQPQHF. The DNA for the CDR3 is TGTGCCAGCAGCTTAGCGCGGGAGGTTAGCAATCAGCCCCAGCATTTT.

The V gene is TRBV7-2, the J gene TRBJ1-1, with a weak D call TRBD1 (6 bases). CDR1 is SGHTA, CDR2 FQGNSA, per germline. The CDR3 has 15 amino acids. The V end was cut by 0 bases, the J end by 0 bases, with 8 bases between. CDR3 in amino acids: CASSLADRLNTEAFF. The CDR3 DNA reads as TGTGCCAGCAGCTTAGCGGACAGATTGAACACTGAAGCTTTCTTT.

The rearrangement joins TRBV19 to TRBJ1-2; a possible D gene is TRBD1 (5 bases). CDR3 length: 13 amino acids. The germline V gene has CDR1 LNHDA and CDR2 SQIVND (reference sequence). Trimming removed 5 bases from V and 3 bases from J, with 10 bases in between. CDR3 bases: TGTGCCAGTAGTGACGCAGGGTACTATGGCTACACCTTC. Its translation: CASSDAGYYGYTF.